Listed here is a single T cell receptor (beta chain). Its ends do not fully match the called genes, so a read error is possible. The PCR ran on 60 Vbeta and 13 Jbeta primers. Clones were read by immunoSEQ multiplex PCR, and TCRdb kept only the in-frame ones, dropping some. The sample yields 150,000 to 200,000 clones, 77% seen once. This record belongs to a study of cytomegalovirus exposure and HLA in healthy donors. Germline CDR1 SSHAT, CDR2 FNYEAQ (reference sequence). The CDR3 length is 13 residues. Source material: PBMCs. The TCR sequence derives from a woman in her sixties or seventies in good health and CMV-seropositive. The chain combines TRBV7-7 with TRBJ2-1; D might be TRBD1 (7 bases). This CDR3 reads CASSLGRGDEQFF. The CDR3 region has the DNA TGTGCTAGCAGCTTGGGCAGGGGGGATGAGCAGTTCTTC.